The 32 T cell receptor beta chains below come from one sample, sequenced in a study of PD-L1 blockade in urothelial cancer. The method was immunoSEQ multiplex PCR; TCRdb's version includes in-frame clones alone and lacks a portion of them. The repertoire holds 58,000 or so clones, 80% to 85% seen once, with 2.5% to 3.5% in the top ten. Indicated time point: pretreatment peripheral blood. Sequencing was performed on PBMCs, taken around atezolizumab (anti-PD-L1) treatment. The receptors shown here come from a man between 65 and 80 years old with urothelial cancer.

The gene calls are TRBV4-1 and TRBJ2-7; 7 positions match TRBD1. The CDR3 sequence is 15 residues long. The V gene end was trimmed by 0 bases and the J gene end by 2 bases; junction bases not matched to a gene: 4. CDR1 and CDR2 (germline): MGHRA, YSYEKL. CDR3 DNA sequence: TGCGCCAGCAGCCAAGAGGGGACAGCAACCTACGAGCAGTACTTC. Amino acid sequence: CASSQEGTATYEQYF.

The CDR3 loop reads CASTSPSGLFADTQYF. DNA of the CDR3: TGCGCCAGCACTTCCCCGAGCGGTTTGTTTGCAGATACGCAGTATTTT. The chain is built from TRBV10-2 and TRBJ2-3, with D possibly being TRBD2 (5 bases). V gave up 7 bases and J gave up 4 bases, with 21 bases separating them. In germline, CDR1 is WSHSY, CDR2 SAAADI. This CDR3 has 16 residues.

The rearrangement joins TRBV7-6 to TRBJ2-1; 8 bases match TRBD2. J gave up 6 bases and V 3 bases, and 7 bases lay outside the gene matches. Germline V gene data show CDR1 as SGHVS and CDR2 as FNYEAQ. CDR3 length: 15 residues. The CDR3 DNA reads TGTGCCAGCAGCTTCGTGGGGACTAGGGGCAATGAGCAGTTCTTC. This translates into CASSFVGTRGNEQFF.

The rearrangement links TRBV29-1 to TRBJ1-2; 7 positions agree with TRBD1. The germline CDR1 and CDR2 sequences are SQVTM and ANQGSEA. Unmatched junction bases numbered 13, after V lost 5 bases and J lost 7 bases. The CDR3 spans 14 residues. The DNA of the CDR3 is TGCAGCGTTCTAGACAGGGTGCCTTCTGGTGGCTACACCTTC. Protein sequence: CSVLDRVPSGGYTF.

The rearrangement links TRBV10-2 to TRBJ2-1, with unresolved D. Trimming removed 3 bases at V and 4 bases at J, with 7 bases between. Germline assignment: CDR1 WSHSY and CDR2 SAAADI. There are 13 residues in the CDR3. The CDR3 reads CASSETVYNEQFF. DNA for the CDR3: TGCGCCAGCAGTGAAACAGTATACAATGAGCAGTTCTTC.

V is TRBV29-1 and J is TRBJ1-2; 8 positions agree with TRBD1. Germline V CDR1 and CDR2: SQVTM, ANQGSEA. This CDR3 contains 13 residues. The ends lost 3 bases at V and 7 bases at J; junction bases unmatched: 7. CDR3 amino acids: CSVDSRGLGGYTF. In DNA, the CDR3 is TGCAGCGTTGATAGCAGGGGGCTCGGTGGCTACACCTTC.

This clone was found once. The V gene is TRBV5-4, the J gene TRBJ2-3, with 13 bases fitting TRBD2. Germline loops: CDR1 SGHNT, CDR2 YYREEE (reference sequence). This CDR3 comprises 16 residues. J lost 6 bases, V lost 1 base, and 5 bases had no gene match. For the CDR3, the DNA is TGTGCCAGCAGCTTGACTAGCGGGAGGGCCGGTGATACGCAGTATTTT. This encodes CASSLTSGRAGDTQYF.

J is TRBJ2-1 and V is TRBV4-2; no definite D call. Germline lookup yields CDR1 LGHNA and CDR2 YNFKEQ. This CDR3 is built from 15 residues. V lost 0 bases to trimming and J lost 0 bases, with 6 bases between them. The CDR3 reads CASSQDKSSYNEQFF. As DNA, the CDR3 is TGTGCCAGCAGCCAAGATAAGAGCTCCTACAATGAGCAGTTCTTC.

The J gene is TRBJ2-5, the V gene TRBV19; 8 bases are a match to TRBD1. This CDR3 region has 13 residues. The germline gives CDR1 LNHDA, CDR2 SQIVND (reference sequence). The junction had 5 bases not matched to a gene; V was cut back by 6 bases and J by 5 bases. The CDR3 loop is CASRDRDRETQYF. CDR3 nucleotides: TGTGCCAGTAGAGACCGGGACAGGGAGACCCAGTACTTC.

The chain recombines TRBV28 with TRBJ2-1; the match to TRBD2 covers 12 bases. The V gene end was trimmed by 4 bases and the J gene end by 1 base; junction bases not matched to a gene: 14. The CDR3 has 20 amino acids. Germline values: CDR1 MDHEN, CDR2 SYDVKM. The CDR3 here is CASSSPSRTSGKGSYNEQFF. DNA of the CDR3: TGTGCCAGCAGTTCCCCGAGCCGGACTAGCGGGAAGGGGTCCTACAATGAGCAGTTCTTC.

The V gene is TRBV14, the J gene TRBJ2-3; D not certain. The CDR3 is made up of 14 amino acids. Germline V gene data show CDR1 as SGHDN and CDR2 as FVKESK. Deletions cut 1 base from V and 8 bases from J, with 13 bases between. The CDR3: CASSQVTPMSTQYF. CDR3 in DNA: TGTGCCAGCAGCCAAGTTACCCCCATGAGTACGCAGTATTTT.

The chain is built from TRBV29-1 and TRBJ1-2, with unresolved D. Germline CDR1 and CDR2: SQVTM and ANQGSEA. This CDR3 spans 12 amino acids. V lost 6 bases, J lost 2 bases, and 10 bases lay in between. Written as DNA, the CDR3 is TGCAGCGTGGACTTTGCGAACTATGGCTACACCTTC. This codes for CSVDFANYGYTF.

The chain couples TRBV5-6 to TRBJ1-1; 9 nucleotides agree with TRBD1. Germline CDR1 is SGHDT and CDR2 is YYEEEE. The CDR3 sequence is 15 residues long. Trimming removed 4 bases from V and 5 bases from J; junction bases left unmatched: 9. The DNA of the CDR3 is TGTGCCAGCAGCATGCTAGGGACAGGGAGGACTGAAGCTTTCTTT. Protein: CASSMLGTGRTEAFF. Using reference TRBV5-6 and TRBJ1-1 for the parts outside the CDR3, the full variable domain is DAGVTQSPTHLIKTRGQQVTLRCSPKSGHDTVSWYQQALGQGPQFIFQYYEEEERQRGNFPDRFSGHQFPNYSSELNVNALLLGDSALYLCASSMLGTGRTEAFFGQGTRLTVV.

The CDR3 DNA sequence: TGTGCCAGCAGCTTAGGGGAGGGGGGGCGCCGCAGAATCGGGGAGCTGTTTTTT. Protein: CASSLGEGGRRRIGELFF. This chain connects TRBV7-2 to TRBJ2-2; perhaps TRBD2 as D (7 bases). The CDR3 sequence is 18 residues long. V was trimmed by 1 base and J by 7 bases, leaving 22 bases between them. Germline CDR1 and CDR2: SGHTA and FQGNSA.

This chain uses TRBV30 with TRBJ1-5; D not resolved. The V end lost 0 bases, the J end lost 6 bases, and 9 bases lay between the germline ends. The CDR3 spans 13 residues. Germline values: CDR1 GTSNPN, CDR2 SVGIG (reference sequence). The CDR3 DNA reads TGTGCCTGGAGTGTATCGGGATCTCAGCCCCAGCATTTT. It specifies CAWSVSGSQPQHF. Drawing the rest from reference TRBV30 and TRBJ1-5, the complete variable domain is SQTIHQWPATLVQPVGSPLSLECTVEGTSNPNLYWYRQAAGRGLQLLFYSVGIGQISSEVPQNLSASRPQDRQFILSSKKLLLSDSGFYLCAWSVSGSQPQHFGDGTRLSIL.

The V gene is TRBV9, the J gene TRBJ2-1; TRBD2 matches 8 bases. CDR3 length equals 15 residues. Per germline, CDR1 SGDLS and CDR2 YYNGEE. Trimming cost V 0 bases and J 4 bases; bases outside gene matches: 3. CDR3 sequence (DNA): TGTGCCAGCAGCGTAGAGCGGGAGCGGTACAATGAGCAGTTCTTC. Translating it yields CASSVERERYNEQFF. The full variable domain, in which reference TRBV9 and TRBJ2-1 provide the parts outside the CDR3, is DSGVTQTPKHLITATGQRVTLRCSPRSGDLSVYWYQQSLDQGLQFLIQYYNGEERAKGNILERFSAQQFPDLHSELNLSSLELGDSALYFCASSVERERYNEQFFGPGTRLTVL.

V usage is TRBV25-1 and J usage is TRBJ2-2, with 7 bases fitting TRBD2. V gave up 5 bases and J gave up 0 bases; unmatched junction bases: 3. The CDR3 consists of 15 residues. The germline V gene has CDR1 MGHDK and CDR2 SYGVNS. The CDR3 bases are TGTGCCAGCAGTTCAACTAGCGCGAACACCGGGGAGCTGTTTTTT. Amino acid sequence: CASSSTSANTGELFF.

The chain combines TRBV28 with TRBJ1-2; the match to TRBD1 covers 7 bases. The CDR3 has 13 amino acids. CDR1 and CDR2 (germline): MDHEN, SYDVKM. Trimming removed 6 bases from V and 2 bases from J; junction bases left unmatched: 3. The CDR3 DNA follows: TGTGCCAGCAGGACAGGGATAAACTATGGCTACACCTTC. This codes for CASRTGINYGYTF.

This clone showed up just once. The chain has TRBV19 and TRBJ1-2, with 7 bases that match TRBD1. The length of the CDR3 is 13 residues. In germline, CDR1 is LNHDA, CDR2 SQIVND (reference sequence). V dropped 6 bases and J dropped 2; count of bases not matched to a gene: 3. CDR3 sequence: CASSHRGNYGYTF. The CDR3 DNA follows: TGTGCCAGTAGCCACAGGGGCAACTATGGCTACACCTTC.

This clone was detected once. The chain is built from TRBV4-1 and TRBJ2-1; a weak D match, TRBD2 (5 bases). Per germline, CDR1 MGHRA and CDR2 YSYEKL. The V end was cut by 2 bases, the J end by 5 bases, with 10 bases between. The length of the CDR3 is 14 residues. In nucleotides, the CDR3 is TGCGCCAGCAGCCAACTGCGACTACACAATGAGCAGTTCTTC. Residues: CASSQLRLHNEQFF.

J is TRBJ1-3 and V is TRBV5-5, with D perhaps TRBD1 (5 bases). Trimming left V 4 bases short and J 1 base short, with 12 bases between. From germline, CDR1 is SGHKS and CDR2 YYEKEE (reference sequence). This CDR3 is 15 amino acids long. Written as DNA, the CDR3 is TGTGCCAGCAGCCCCCCCAGGGTATCTGGAAACACCATATATTTT. Amino acid sequence: CASSPPRVSGNTIYF.

This chain uses TRBV5-1 with TRBJ2-5; TRBD1 agrees at 8 bases. Per the germline V gene, CDR1 is SGHRS and CDR2 is YFSETQ. J lost 4 bases, V lost 4 bases, and 9 bases had no gene match. CDR3 length: 15 amino acids. The CDR3 nucleotides read TGCGCCAGCAGCCCCAGGACAGGGCTAGGAGAGACCCAGTACTTC. This codes for CASSPRTGLGETQYF.

The chain has TRBV29-1 and TRBJ2-5, with D perhaps matching TRBD2 (5 bases). The CDR3 totals 15 residues. The V gene lost 0 bases and the J gene lost 5 bases, with 16 bases spanning the gap. CDR1 SQVTM and CDR2 ANQGSEA come from the germline V gene. CDR3 amino acids: CSVEDPRRRGETQYF. The CDR3 DNA follows: TGCAGCGTTGAAGATCCCCGGCGCCGCGGGGAGACCCAGTACTTC.

This clone appeared a single time. V gene TRBV7-2 combines with J gene TRBJ1-2; D not resolved. Between the trimmed V and J ends, which lost 2 bases and 4 bases, there was a span of 8 bases. Germline assignment: CDR1 SGHTA and CDR2 FQGNSA. This CDR3 region has 13 residues. The CDR3 reads CASSLFTSYGYTF. The CDR3 nucleotides read TGTGCCAGCAGCTTATTTACTAGCTATGGCTACACCTTC. The complete variable domain, with remaining parts taken from reference TRBV7-2 and TRBJ1-2, reads GAGVSQSPSNKVTEKGKDVELRCDPISGHTALYWYRQSLGQGLEFLIYFQGNSAPDKSGLPSDRFSAERTGGSVSTLTIQRTQQEDSAVYLCASSLFTSYGYTFGSGTRLTVV.

The rearrangement links TRBV7-9 to TRBJ1-2; D is perhaps TRBD1 (5 bases). Deletions cut 5 bases from V and 4 bases from J, with 8 bases between. The CDR3 has 12 amino acids. Germline V gene lookup returns CDR1 SEHNR and CDR2 FQNEAQ (reference sequence). CDR3 in amino acids: CASSVDSYGYTF. CDR3 DNA: TGTGCCAGCAGCGTTGACAGCTATGGCTACACCTTC.

V gene TRBV5-5 combines with J gene TRBJ1-5, with TRBD1 matching over 7 bases. V shed 2 bases, J shed 5 bases, and the junction held 7 bases outside the gene matches. CDR1 and CDR2 (germline): SGHKS, YYEKEE (reference sequence). CDR3 length: 15 residues. CDR3 sequence (DNA): TGTGCCAGCAGCTTCGACGGGACAGCTTATCAGCCCCAGCATTTT. Protein: CASSFDGTAYQPQHF.

The DNA of the CDR3 is TGCGCCAGCAGCTTGGTAGTAGCATACAACTCCTACAATGAGCAGTTCTTC. Encoded protein: CASSLVVAYNSYNEQFF. V gene TRBV5-1 combines with J gene TRBJ2-1, with D unresolved. The germline V and J ends were trimmed by 0 bases and 0 bases, with 13 bases remaining between them. This CDR3 region has 17 residues. Germline V gene lookup returns CDR1 SGHRS and CDR2 YFSETQ.

This clone was seen a few times. The chain recombines TRBV25-1 with TRBJ2-7; 7 nucleotides match TRBD2. V shed 4 bases and J 4 bases; nucleotides not matched to a gene: 13. Germline V lookup: CDR1 MGHDK, CDR2 SYGVNS. The length of the CDR3 is 16 residues. CDR3: CASSAPLWEGKYEQYF. CDR3 bases: TGTGCCAGCAGTGCCCCTCTCTGGGAGGGTAAATACGAGCAGTACTTC.

The chain links TRBV29-1 to TRBJ1-2; 7 bases map to TRBD1. In germline, CDR1 is SQVTM, CDR2 ANQGSEA. Losses at the gene ends were 2 bases for V and 3 bases for J; bases not matched to a gene: 6. The CDR3 contains 14 residues. The CDR3 is CSVERDSVYYGYTF. The CDR3 coding sequence is TGCAGCGTTGAAAGGGACAGTGTGTACTATGGCTACACCTTC. Full variable domain (outside the CDR3, taken from reference TRBV29-1 and TRBJ1-2): SAVISQKPSRDICQRGTSLTIQCQVDSQVTMMFWYRQQPGQSLTLIATANQGSEATYESGFVIDKFPISRPNLTFSTLTVSNMSPEDSSIYLCSVERDSVYYGYTFGSGTRLTVV.

V and J are TRBV30 and TRBJ2-7; tentatively, D is TRBD2 (5 bases). The CDR3 runs to 13 residues. Germline CDR1 is GTSNPN and CDR2 is SVGIG (reference sequence). Trimming pared 0 bases from V and 9 bases from J, leaving 15 bases between. CDR3 bases: TGTGCCTGGAGTGTACAATTGAGAGGGCCGCAGTACTTC. It yields the protein CAWSVQLRGPQYF.

The chain has TRBV6-7 and TRBJ2-7; 7 bases line up with TRBD2. TRBV6-7 is designated an ORF whose function remains uncertain. The CDR3 totals 16 residues. V was clipped by 6 bases and J by 1 base; unmatched bases: 12. CDR3 sequence: CASSRDEAGQSYEQYF. The CDR3 DNA is TGTGCCAGCAGCCGCGATGAAGCGGGGCAATCCTACGAGCAGTACTTC.

The CDR3 region has the DNA TGTGCCAGTAGTATTTCACAGGGGATCAATGAGCAGTTCTTC. Its translation: CASSISQGINEQFF. The chain links TRBV19 to TRBJ2-1; 7 bases line up with TRBD1. This CDR3 comprises 14 residues. The J segment lost 6 bases and the V segment lost 3 bases, leaving 5 bases of the junction unmatched. Germline V gene sequence: CDR1 LNHDA, CDR2 SQIVND (reference sequence).